This TCR beta chain derives from a study of siplizumab effects on memory and regulatory T cells. The germline CDR1 and CDR2 sequences are MGHRA and YSYEKL. V dropped 0 bases and J dropped 5 bases, with 13 bases sitting between them. The CDR3 sequence is 15 residues long. Of note for this clone: As yet, its antigen is unknown.

Profiling relied on immunoSEQ multiplex PCR, and the TCRdb table lists in-frame clones only, not all of them. Of about 99,000 clones listed, over 90% are singletons. Points from the study as a whole: Alloreactive sequences that could be traced to unstimulated CD4+ memory cells showed a significant reduction under siplizumab. Naive T cell populations appeared to exhibit greater diversity than memory cells and appeared to be major alloresponse contributors.

J is TRBJ1-2 and V is TRBV4-1; a weak D match, TRBD1 (6 bases). This TCR came from a human donor in good health. Sequencing was done on a sample of Tregs sorted from blood. The CDR3 region has the DNA TGCGCCAGCAGCCAAGAGGGGGGGGCGTTATATGGCTACACCTTC. It codes for CASSQEGGALYGYTF.